A single sample gave rise to the 20 T cell receptor beta chains below, sequenced in a study of neoadjuvant anti-PD-1 for oral cavity cancer. The time point here: after neoadjuvant nivolumab, at surgical resection. Profiled with immunoSEQ multiplex PCR; TCRdb holds only in-frame clones, not every one. The table lists some 30,000 clones, 70% to 80% of them singletons, with around 3.7% in the top ten. The source material was PBMCs, sampled after nivolumab (anti-PD-1) treatment. These TCRs come from a person aged 40-85 years with oral cavity squamous cell carcinoma.

V is TRBV15 and J is TRBJ1-5; no clear D. Trimming cost V 2 bases and J 2 bases, with 10 bases left between them. CDR1 and CDR2 from the germline V gene are LNHNV and YYDKDF (reference sequence). The CDR3 has 15 residues. CDR3 DNA sequence: TGTGCCACCAGCAGAAGGGAATTTGGCAATCAGCCCCAGCATTTT. Its protein product is CATSRREFGNQPQHF. The full variable domain, with the rest looked up from reference TRBV15 and TRBJ1-5, is DAMVIQNPRYQVTQFGKPVTLSCSQTLNHNVMYWYQQKSSQAPKLLFHYYDKDFNNEADTPDNFQSRRPNTSFCFLDIRSPGLGDTAMYLCATSRREFGNQPQHFGDGTRLSIL.

By sample fraction, this clone is medium-sized. The rearrangement joins TRBV7-2 to TRBJ2-1, with TRBD2 identical over 11 bases. Per germline, CDR1 SGHTA and CDR2 FQGNSA. The V and J ends lost 6 bases and 10 bases, in that order; junction bases with no gene match: 11. This CDR3 region has 15 residues. CDR3 bases: TGTGCCAGCAGATCCTTAGCGGGGGGGCTATTAGAGCAGTTCTTC. Protein sequence: CASRSLAGGLLEQFF.

This clone appeared a single time. The chain has TRBV28 and TRBJ2-5; TRBD1 might be the D (6 bases). Germline values: CDR1 MDHEN, CDR2 SYDVKM. Trimming removed 6 bases from V and 1 base from J, with 15 bases in between. This CDR3 spans 15 amino acids. DNA for the CDR3: TGTGCCAGCAGCCCTTTACAGGGCCGCCAAGAGACCCAGTACTTC. Translating gives CASSPLQGRQETQYF.

The rearrangement links TRBV15 to TRBJ2-3, with D possibly matching TRBD1 (6 bases). V dropped 5 bases and J dropped 0 bases, with 12 bases sitting between them. CDR3 length: 15 amino acids. Germline V CDR1 and CDR2: LNHNV, YYDKDF (reference sequence). CDR3 nucleotide sequence: TGTGCCACCAGCCAGGGGACCTATAGCACAGATACGCAGTATTTT. It codes for CATSQGTYSTDTQYF.

The table lists this clone with a few counts. This chain uses TRBV2 with TRBJ2-5; 7 nucleotides align to TRBD1. After removal of 6 bases from V and 9 bases from J, the junction contained 10 bases not matched to a gene. The length of the CDR3 is 13 residues. The germline V gene has CDR1 SNHLY and CDR2 FYNNEI. The CDR3 region has the DNA TGTGCCAGCAGGCAAGACAGGGATGGGGCCCAGTACTTC. It translates to CASRQDRDGAQYF.

The sample holds a few counts of this clone. The chain carries TRBV4-3 and TRBJ2-7; D might be TRBD1 or TRBD2, each matching 5 bases. The V end lost 1 base, the J end lost 2 bases, and 12 bases lay between the germline ends. Germline CDR1 LGHNA, CDR2 YSLEER. The CDR3 sequence is 15 residues long. The CDR3 loop reads CASSQVRGPAYEQYF. The CDR3 DNA reads TGCGCCAGCAGCCAAGTAAGGGGACCGGCCTACGAGCAGTACTTC.

In the case of this clone: The same CDR3 is also encoded by other DNA sequences in this sample. The rearrangement joins TRBV18 to TRBJ2-3, with TRBD1 matching 11 bases. The CDR3 covers 15 residues. J gave up 1 base and V 3 bases, and 0 bases lay outside the gene matches. The germline V gene has CDR1 KGHSH and CDR2 LQKENI. Here the CDR3 DNA reads TGTGCCAGCTCACCGGGACAGGGGGGCACAGATACGCAGTATTTT. Translated: CASSPGQGGTDTQYF. The full variable domain, its missing parts supplied by reference TRBV18 and TRBJ2-3, is NAGVMQNPRHLVRRRGQEARLRCSPMKGHSHVYWYRQLPEEGLKFMVYLQKENIIDESGMPKERFSAEFPKEGPSILRIQQVVRGDSAAYFCASSPGQGGTDTQYFGPGTRLTVL.

The genes are TRBV5-1 and TRBJ1-5; the D gene is possibly TRBD1 (5 bases). Germline values: CDR1 SGHRS, CDR2 YFSETQ. The CDR3 sequence is 13 residues long. V was cut by 4 bases and J by 5 bases, with 10 bases left in between. The CDR3 DNA reads TGCGCCAGCAGCGGGGGTGGCGATCAGCCCCAGCATTTT. Translation: CASSGGGDQPQHF. Looking up the rest from reference TRBV5-1 and TRBJ1-5 gives the full variable domain: KAGVTQTPRYLIKTRGQQVTLSCSPISGHRSVSWYQQTPGQGLQFLFEYFSETQRNKGNFPGRFSGRQFSNSRSEMNVSTLELGDSALYLCASSGGGDQPQHFGDGTRLSIL.

J is TRBJ2-3 and V is TRBV19; a possible D gene is TRBD2 (5 bases). V lost 5 bases to trimming and J lost 5 bases, with 8 bases between them. Germline V gene sequence: CDR1 LNHDA, CDR2 SQIVND (reference sequence). The CDR3 spans 12 residues. The CDR3 spells CASSPGGDTQYF. CDR3 coding DNA: TGTGCCAGTAGTCCTGGAGGAGATACGCAGTATTTT.

The chain couples TRBV6-4 to TRBJ1-2; D remains unclear. Trimming took off 6 bases at V and 9 bases at J, with 8 bases between the two ends. Germline V CDR1 and CDR2: MRHNA, SNTAGT. There are 10 residues in the CDR3. The CDR3 DNA is TGTGCCAGCAGATGGGAAAGCTACACCTTC. This codes for CASRWESYTF.

J is TRBJ1-5 and V is TRBV5-6; D remains ambiguous. Trimming pared 1 base from V and 7 bases from J, leaving 12 bases between. The length of the CDR3 is 14 residues. CDR1 is SGHDT, CDR2 YYEEEE, per germline. CDR3 nucleotides: TGTGCCAGCAGCTTGTATTTCGATAACCAGCCCCAGCATTTT. This gives the protein CASSLYFDNQPQHF. The whole variable domain, filled in from reference TRBV5-6 and TRBJ1-5, reads DAGVTQSPTHLIKTRGQQVTLRCSPKSGHDTVSWYQQALGQGPQFIFQYYEEEERQRGNFPDRFSGHQFPNYSSELNVNALLLGDSALYLCASSLYFDNQPQHFGDGTRLSIL.

DNA of the CDR3: TGCGCCAGCAGCTTAGGACAGTCCGGCGGCAATGAGCAGTTCTTC. Translation: CASSLGQSGGNEQFF. The chain links TRBV5-1 to TRBJ2-1, with a tentative D call TRBD1 (6 bases). The length of the CDR3 is 15 residues. V lost 2 bases, J lost 6 bases, and 15 bases lay in between. CDR1 is SGHRS, CDR2 YFSETQ, per germline.

Points on this clone: This same CDR3 is encoded by further DNA sequences in the sample. The V gene is TRBV15, the J gene TRBJ1-1, with D perhaps matching TRBD1 (5 bases). Germline CDR1 is LNHNV and CDR2 is YYDKDF (reference sequence). The V gene lost 0 bases and the J gene lost 5 bases, with 10 bases spanning the gap. The CDR3 runs to 14 residues. The CDR3 DNA sequence: TGTGCCACCAGCAGAGATCTAGGGGCGACTGAAGCTTTCTTT. The encoded protein is CATSRDLGATEAFF.

This sequence joins TRBV15 and TRBJ2-1; 9 positions match TRBD1. The trim removed 6 bases at V and 5 bases at J, leaving 11 bases unmatched. CDR1 and CDR2 from the germline V gene are LNHNV and YYDKDF (reference sequence). This CDR3 comprises 16 residues. CDR3 in amino acids: CATRNGGDRDHNEQFF. In DNA form, the CDR3 reads TGTGCCACCAGGAATGGCGGGGACAGGGACCACAATGAGCAGTTCTTC. Looking up the rest from reference TRBV15 and TRBJ2-1 gives the full variable domain: DAMVIQNPRYQVTQFGKPVTLSCSQTLNHNVMYWYQQKSSQAPKLLFHYYDKDFNNEADTPDNFQSRRPNTSFCFLDIRSPGLGDTAMYLCATRNGGDRDHNEQFFGPGTRLTVL.

For the CDR3, the DNA is TGTGCCAGCAGCCCTGTGACTAGCGGGGGGGAAGAGACCCAGTACTTC. As protein: CASSPVTSGGEETQYF. The genes are TRBV11-2 and TRBJ2-5, with TRBD2 matching over 14 bases. V gave up 5 bases and J gave up 3 bases; unmatched junction bases: 5. Germline V gene sequence: CDR1 SGHAT, CDR2 FQNNGV. CDR3 size: 16 residues.

V is TRBV6-6 and J is TRBJ2-2; D is uncertain. CDR1 and CDR2 from the germline V gene are MNHNY and SVGAGI (reference sequence). The V gene lost 0 bases and the J gene lost 4 bases, with 6 bases spanning the gap. The CDR3 runs 14 residues. The CDR3 protein is CASSYSICTGELFF. CDR3 bases: TGTGCCAGCAGTTACTCCATATGCACCGGGGAGCTGTTTTTT.

V usage is TRBV19 and J usage is TRBJ1-2, with 8 bases matching TRBD1. This CDR3 comprises 15 residues. V lost 7 bases and J lost 4; bases outside the gene matches: 11. The germline CDR1 and CDR2 sequences are LNHDA and SQIVND (reference sequence). CDR3 sequence reads: CASTPRDRGFYGYTF. DNA of the CDR3: TGTGCCAGTACCCCCCGCGACAGGGGTTTCTATGGCTACACCTTC.

This clone was picked up one time. The rearrangement uses TRBV9 and TRBJ1-1; D not certain. CDR1 SGDLS and CDR2 YYNGEE come from the germline V gene. The CDR3 is made up of 15 amino acids. V was cut by 2 bases and J by 1 base, with 12 bases left in between. The CDR3 spells CASSVSNSPNTEAFF. In nucleotides, the CDR3 is TGTGCCAGCAGCGTCTCAAACAGCCCGAACACTGAAGCTTTCTTT.

The chain joins TRBV28 to TRBJ1-5, with 8 bases fitting TRBD1. The CDR3 is 16 residues long. The germline gives CDR1 MDHEN, CDR2 SYDVKM. J gave up 4 bases and V 2 bases, and 7 bases lay outside the gene matches. Here the CDR3 reads CASSLTQGQANQPQHF. CDR3 nucleotide sequence: TGTGCCAGCAGTTTAACCCAGGGACAGGCTAATCAGCCCCAGCATTTT.

This clone has just a few counts. DNA of the CDR3: TGTGCCAGCAGCTTGGGGACTAGCGGGGGGGCCACCGGGGAGCTGTTTTTT. Residues: CASSLGTSGGATGELFF. The rearrangement links TRBV5-4 to TRBJ2-2, with 15 bases matching TRBD2. The V gene's germline CDR1 is SGHNT and CDR2 YYREEE (reference sequence). The junction had 1 base not matched to a gene; V was cut back by 0 bases and J by 4 bases. This CDR3 region has 17 residues. The variable domain in full, with the rest retrieved from reference TRBV5-4 and TRBJ2-2, is ETGVTQSPTHLIKTRGQQVTLRCSSQSGHNTVSWYQQALGQGPQFIFQYYREEENGRGNFPPRFSGLQFPNYSSELNVNALELDDSALYLCASSLGTSGGATGELFFGEGSRLTVL.